The 26 T cell receptor beta chains listed next were all sequenced from one sample in a study of PD-1 blockade in classical Hodgkin lymphoma. Time point: cycle 4 day 1 (C4D1), after less than 7 weeks of nivolumab. Each patient's relapse followed autologous stem cell transplantation, and brentuximab vedotin exposure varied. Data came from immunoSEQ multiplex PCR; TCRdb stores just in-frame clones and leaves some out. Counted here are about 64,000 clones, approximately 92% occurring once; the ten biggest clones make up 8%. The material was peripheral blood mononuclear cells (PBMCs), obtained before the fourth cycle of nivolumab. These receptors originate from a human donor with classical Hodgkin lymphoma.

The chain combines TRBV27 with TRBJ1-1; D is possibly TRBD1 (6 bases). Per germline, CDR1 MNHEY and CDR2 SMNVEV (reference sequence). The V end lost 5 bases, the J end lost 1 base, and 14 bases lay between the germline ends. This CDR3 comprises 15 residues. The CDR3 protein is CASSLLGTPNTEAFF. CDR3 coding DNA: TGTGCCAGCAGTCTGTTGGGGACACCGAACACTGAAGCTTTCTTT.

The chain combines TRBV5-8 with TRBJ1-5; no definite D call. Trimming removed 4 bases at V and 4 bases at J, with 6 bases between. CDR1 is SGHTS and CDR2 is YDEGEE in the germline V gene. This CDR3 is built from 12 residues. As DNA, the CDR3 is TGTGCCAGCAGCCTAATAAATCAGCCCCAGCATTTT. Translating it yields CASSLINQPQHF.

The chain carries TRBV19 and TRBJ2-5; D might be TRBD2 (5 bases). V was trimmed by 5 bases and J by 7 bases, leaving 8 bases between them. The germline CDR1 and CDR2 sequences are LNHDA and SQIVND (reference sequence). The CDR3 covers 11 residues. CDR3 protein: CASSRGPTQYF. The CDR3 DNA reads TGTGCCAGTAGTCGGGGTCCGACCCAGTACTTC. The complete variable domain, with remaining parts taken from reference TRBV19 and TRBJ2-5, reads DGGITQSPKYLFRKEGQNVTLSCEQNLNHDAMYWYRQDPGQGLRLIYYSQIVNDFQKGDIAEGYSVSREKKESFPLTVTSAQKNPTAFYLCASSRGPTQYFGPGTRLLVL.

The genes are TRBV13 and TRBJ2-3, with D possibly being TRBD1 or TRBD2 (5 bases each). Trimming left V 6 bases short and J 1 base short, with 8 bases between. Per germline, CDR1 PRHDT and CDR2 FYEKMQ (reference sequence). This CDR3 region has 13 residues. In nucleotides, the CDR3 is TGTGCCAGCAGTGGGGACCGCACAGATACGCAGTATTTT. Amino acids: CASSGDRTDTQYF. The variable domain in full, completed from reference TRBV13 and TRBJ2-3, reads AAGVIQSPRHLIKEKRETATLKCYPIPRHDTVYWYQQGPGQDPQFLISFYEKMQSDKGSIPDRFSAQQFSDYHSELNMSSLELGDSALYFCASSGDRTDTQYFGPGTRLTVL.

This chain joins TRBV4-1 and TRBJ2-1; 8 bases line up with TRBD1. The CDR3 spans 15 residues. V was clipped by 1 base and J by 2 bases; unmatched bases: 1. Germline V gene sequence: CDR1 MGHRA, CDR2 YSYEKL. CDR3: CASSQGTGTYNEQFF. DNA for the CDR3: TGCGCCAGCAGCCAAGGGACAGGGACCTACAATGAGCAGTTCTTC.

This clone turned up a few times. V and J are TRBV15 and TRBJ2-7; 7 positions agree with TRBD1. Trimming removed 1 base from V and 5 bases from J; junction bases left unmatched: 5. The CDR3 covers 14 residues. The V gene's germline CDR1 is LNHNV and CDR2 YYDKDF (reference sequence). CDR3 coding DNA: TGTGCCACCAGCAGAGGGACAGGAGGTAACGAGCAGTACTTC. Protein sequence: CATSRGTGGNEQYF. Filled out from reference TRBV15 and TRBJ2-7, the complete variable domain reads DAMVIQNPRYQVTQFGKPVTLSCSQTLNHNVMYWYQQKSSQAPKLLFHYYDKDFNNEADTPDNFQSRRPNTSFCFLDIRSPGLGDTAMYLCATSRGTGGNEQYFGPGTRLTVT.

This chain uses TRBV11-2 with TRBJ1-1; D possibly corresponds to TRBD1 (5 bases). This CDR3 region has 14 residues. The V gene lost 3 bases and the J gene lost 2 bases, with 10 bases spanning the gap. Germline V gene sequence: CDR1 SGHAT, CDR2 FQNNGV. The CDR3 loop is CASSFGAVNTEAFF. CDR3 sequence (DNA): TGTGCCAGCAGCTTTGGGGCAGTAAACACTGAAGCTTTCTTT.

This rearrangement joins TRBV9 to TRBJ2-3, with 11 bases identical to TRBD2. The CDR3 length is 16 residues. V was clipped by 4 bases and J by 6 bases; unmatched bases: 10. CDR1 SGDLS and CDR2 YYNGEE come from the germline V gene. The CDR3 region is CASSFSGRASRDTQYF. For the CDR3, the DNA is TGTGCCAGCAGCTTTAGCGGGAGGGCCTCAAGGGATACGCAGTATTTT.

The chain has TRBV19 and TRBJ1-5; no firm D call. The CDR3 has 16 residues. V was trimmed by 4 bases and J by 3 bases, leaving 16 bases between them. Germline V gene sequence: CDR1 LNHDA, CDR2 SQIVND (reference sequence). This CDR3 is CASSTQRREFNQPQHF. CDR3 nucleotides: TGTGCCAGTAGTACCCAACGCCGGGAATTCAATCAGCCCCAGCATTTT.

V is TRBV10-3 and J is TRBJ2-2, with D possibly matching TRBD1 (5 bases). Trimming removed 3 bases at V and 4 bases at J, with 12 bases between. Germline V lookup: CDR1 ENHRY, CDR2 SYGVKD. This CDR3 region has 15 residues. The CDR3 is CAISDQGLGTGELFF. The DNA for the CDR3 is TGTGCCATCAGTGATCAGGGTCTTGGCACCGGGGAGCTGTTTTTT.

CDR3 loop: CASNYDGAYGYTF. In DNA, the CDR3 is TGTGCCAGCAACTACGACGGAGCCTATGGCTACACCTTC. V gene TRBV5-4 combines with J gene TRBJ1-2; D is unresolved. Trimming removed 6 bases at V and 4 bases at J, with 13 bases between. The CDR3 loop spans 13 amino acids. CDR1 is SGHNT and CDR2 is YYREEE in the germline V gene (reference sequence).

This clone has a single count. The V gene is TRBV15, the J gene TRBJ1-4, with D unclear. CDR3 length: 14 residues. The V end was cut by 4 bases, the J end by 8 bases, with 14 bases between. CDR1 LNHNV and CDR2 YYDKDF come from the germline V gene (reference sequence). Here the CDR3 DNA reads TGTGCCACCAGCAATGAGGGCGCGTGGGAAAAACTGTTTTTT. Its protein is CATSNEGAWEKLFF.

The chain couples TRBV5-5 to TRBJ2-5; no clear D. Trimming removed 0 bases from V and 7 bases from J, with 10 bases in between. CDR1 and CDR2 from the germline V gene are SGHKS and YYEKEE (reference sequence). The CDR3 spans 13 residues. The chain's CDR3 is CASSLEPLGTQYF. CDR3 bases: TGTGCCAGCAGCTTGGAGCCCCTGGGGACCCAGTACTTC.

This chain connects TRBV29-1 to TRBJ2-1, with D perhaps TRBD2 (5 bases). Germline CDR1 reads SQVTM; CDR2 reads ANQGSEA. The germline V and J ends were trimmed by 6 bases and 0 bases, with 15 bases remaining between them. This CDR3 region has 15 residues. The CDR3 here is CSVVQRRSSYNEQFF. The CDR3 nucleotides are TGCAGCGTCGTTCAGCGGAGGAGCTCCTACAATGAGCAGTTCTTC.

V gene TRBV5-4 combines with J gene TRBJ2-1; 10 bases line up with TRBD1. This CDR3 has 15 residues. CDR1 is SGHNT and CDR2 is YYREEE in the germline V gene (reference sequence). Unmatched junction bases numbered 5, after V lost 0 bases and J lost 8 bases. The CDR3 sequence: CASSLGQGAGYEQFF. As DNA, the CDR3 is TGTGCCAGCAGCTTGGGACAGGGGGCGGGTTATGAGCAGTTCTTC. Filled out from reference TRBV5-4 and TRBJ2-1, the complete variable domain reads ETGVTQSPTHLIKTRGQQVTLRCSSQSGHNTVSWYQQALGQGPQFIFQYYREEENGRGNFPPRFSGLQFPNYSSELNVNALELDDSALYLCASSLGQGAGYEQFFGPGTRLTVL.

This sequence joins TRBV7-3 and TRBJ2-3, with 12 bases fitting TRBD2. Per germline, CDR1 SGHTA and CDR2 FQGTGA. V lost 0 bases to trimming and J lost 4 bases; unmatched junction nucleotides: 8. CDR3 length: 18 residues. The CDR3 bases are TGTGCCAGCAGCTTAACGGCGACTAGCGGGAGAGGGGCAGATACGCAGTATTTT. Translating it yields CASSLTATSGRGADTQYF.

The genes are TRBV6-1 and TRBJ1-2; possibly TRBD1 for D (5 bases). The germline gives CDR1 MNHNS, CDR2 SASEGT. With 2 bases removed from V and 8 bases from J, the gap between germline ends came to 12 bases. This CDR3 is 13 amino acids long. The CDR3 loop reads CASSERGRQGYTF. In DNA form, the CDR3 reads TGTGCCAGCAGTGAACGGGGTCGACAGGGCTACACCTTC.

The chain couples TRBV5-1 to TRBJ2-1, with no clear D. The CDR3 has 14 residues. V was trimmed by 0 bases and J by 1 base, leaving 5 bases between them. Germline assignment: CDR1 SGHRS and CDR2 YFSETQ. CDR3 in amino acids: CASSLDSSYNEQFF. The CDR3 bases are TGCGCCAGCAGCTTGGACAGTTCCTACAATGAGCAGTTCTTC.

J is TRBJ2-7 and V is TRBV5-6; TRBD1 matches 7 bases. The CDR3 length is 15 residues. Germline assignment: CDR1 SGHDT and CDR2 YYEEEE. With 0 bases clipped from V and 3 bases from J, the junction kept 6 bases outside the gene matches. CDR3 amino acids: CASSLETGTNYEQYF. CDR3 DNA: TGTGCCAGCAGCTTGGAGACAGGGACAAACTACGAGCAGTACTTC.

The chain uses TRBV10-2 and TRBJ2-7; the match to TRBD2 covers 9 bases. The CDR3 covers 14 residues. J was trimmed by 0 bases and V by 7 bases; bases with no gene match: 4. Germline V lookup: CDR1 WSHSY, CDR2 SAAADI. The CDR3 DNA reads as TGCGCCAGCACGGAGCGGGGGGCCTCCTACGAGCAGTACTTC. Residues: CASTERGASYEQYF.

There are a few counts of this clone. The chain combines TRBV28 with TRBJ2-5, with 11 bases aligning to TRBD1. Germline CDR1 is MDHEN and CDR2 is SYDVKM. Trimming removed 4 bases from V and 5 bases from J; junction bases left unmatched: 15. This CDR3 comprises 18 residues. The CDR3, as DNA: TGTGCCAGCAGTTCTATTTGGACAGGGGGCAGGGCAGGGGAGACCCAGTACTTC. Amino acid sequence: CASSSIWTGGRAGETQYF.

J is TRBJ2-5 and V is TRBV9; tentatively, D is TRBD1 or TRBD2 (5 bases each). CDR3 length: 15 residues. Per germline, CDR1 SGDLS and CDR2 YYNGEE. Between the trimmed V and J ends, which lost 6 bases and 1 base, there was a span of 16 bases. This chain's CDR3 is CASTKGRSPQETQYF. In nucleotides, the CDR3 is TGTGCCAGCACCAAGGGGAGATCCCCCCAAGAGACCCAGTACTTC.

The V gene is TRBV7-9, the J gene TRBJ2-3, with a weak D call TRBD1 (5 bases). Trimming took off 3 bases at V and 2 bases at J, with 12 bases between the two ends. The germline V gene encodes CDR1 SEHNR and CDR2 FQNEAQ (reference sequence). The CDR3 contains 15 residues. DNA of the CDR3: TGTGCCAGCAGCTTTCAGGGAAACCCCACAGATACGCAGTATTTT. Translating it yields CASSFQGNPTDTQYF.

This chain joins TRBV10-3 and TRBJ1-4, with a possible D match to TRBD1 (5 bases). Germline CDR1 and CDR2: ENHRY and SYGVKD. The V and J ends lost 3 bases and 8 bases respectively, with 13 bases between them. The CDR3 loop spans 14 amino acids. The CDR3, as DNA: TGTGCCATCAGTGATGAGGGGTCGTTGGAAAAACTGTTTTTT. It yields the protein CAISDEGSLEKLFF.

CDR3 protein: CAISEAGTGSSGELFF. Written as DNA, the CDR3 is TGTGCCATCAGTGAGGCTGGGACAGGGTCTTCCGGGGAGCTGTTTTTT. The J gene is TRBJ2-2, the V gene TRBV10-3; the match to TRBD1 covers 9 bases. V lost 2 bases to trimming and J lost 6 bases; unmatched junction nucleotides: 7. Germline CDR1 is ENHRY and CDR2 is SYGVKD. This CDR3 has 16 residues.

Concerning this clone itself: Its ends do not fully match the called genes, so a read error is possible. At the DNA level, this CDR3 is encoded by other sequences in the same sample as well. This rearrangement joins TRBV5-6 to TRBJ2-2, with TRBD2 matching over 13 bases. Germline CDR1 SGHDT, CDR2 YYEEEE. The CDR3 runs to 16 residues. This CDR3 reads CASSPGLAGNTGELFF. Here the CDR3 DNA reads TGTGCCAGCAGCCCGGGACTAGCGGGGAATACCGGGGAGCTATTTTTT.